The 23 T cell receptor beta chains reported below all come from one sample, sequenced in a study of blood T cell repertoires in COVID-19. The data were produced by immunoSEQ multiplex PCR, yet TCRdb's version contains in-frame clones alone and is incomplete. The table records about 230,000 clones, 70% to 90% of them present only once. The sample was peripheral blood. These receptor sequences come from a woman between 18 and 29 years old who had recovered from COVID-19.

This clone came up once. The rearrangement joins TRBV27 to TRBJ1-5; no firm D call. V lost 3 bases, J lost 4 bases, and 10 bases lay in between. There are 14 residues in the CDR3. Looked up from germline, CDR1 is MNHEY and CDR2 is SMNVEV (reference sequence). CDR3 amino acids: CASSLRGLNQPQHF. In DNA form, the CDR3 reads TGTGCCAGCAGTTTGAGAGGGTTGAATCAGCCCCAGCATTTT.

The rearrangement joins TRBV29-1 to TRBJ1-2, with 8 nucleotides matching TRBD1. The CDR3 sequence is 12 residues long. Germline V gene sequence: CDR1 SQVTM, CDR2 ANQGSEA. Losses at the gene ends were 4 bases for V and 8 bases for J; bases not matched to a gene: 6. CDR3 bases: TGCAGCGTTGCCCGAGGACAGGGCGGCTACACCTTC. As protein: CSVARGQGGYTF.

This clone was recorded only once. The chain recombines TRBV27 with TRBJ1-1, with D tentatively TRBD1 (6 bases). Germline values: CDR1 MNHEY, CDR2 SMNVEV (reference sequence). The length of the CDR3 is 14 residues. V was clipped by 7 bases and J by 0 bases, with 12 bases between them. The CDR3 reads CASTYTGMNTEAFF. In DNA, the CDR3 is TGTGCCAGCACCTATACAGGGATGAACACTGAAGCTTTCTTT.

This chain links TRBV7-2 with TRBJ2-7; possible D gene TRBD2, 6 bases. This CDR3 has 13 residues. V was trimmed by 1 base and J by 11 bases, leaving 15 bases between them. The germline CDR1 and CDR2 sequences are SGHTA and FQGNSA. The CDR3 region has the DNA TGTGCCAGCAGCTTAGGGGAGGCGGGCACGGAGTACTTC. This encodes CASSLGEAGTEYF.

The genes are TRBV12-3 or TRBV12-4 and TRBJ2-1, with D possibly matching TRBD2 (6 bases). The V and J ends lost 3 bases and 12 bases respectively, with 9 bases between them. The CDR3 is made up of 11 amino acids. CDR3 sequence: CASSLGLLQFF. DNA for the CDR3: TGTGCCAGCAGTTTGGGACTGCTGCAGTTCTTC.

The table lists this clone with a few counts. V usage is TRBV4-3 and J usage is TRBJ2-7, with 9 bases identical to TRBD2. This CDR3 has 16 amino acids. J gave up 4 bases and V 1 base, and 8 bases lay outside the gene matches. CDR1 and CDR2 (germline): LGHNA, YSLEER. The CDR3 sequence: CASSQGVSGSSYEQYF. The CDR3 nucleotides are TGCGCCAGCAGCCAAGGGGTTAGCGGGAGTTCGTACGAGCAGTACTTC.

The chain is built from TRBV9 and TRBJ1-4, with TRBD1 identical over 8 bases. V was clipped by 4 bases and J by 7 bases; unmatched bases: 6. Germline V lookup: CDR1 SGDLS, CDR2 YYNGEE. The CDR3 loop spans 14 amino acids. The CDR3 loop is CASSSRTGSEKLFF. CDR3 DNA sequence: TGTGCCAGCAGCTCCCGGACAGGGAGTGAAAAACTGTTTTTT.

This clone was counted a single time. This sequence joins TRBV13 and TRBJ2-7, with D maybe TRBD2 (7 bases). The CDR3 consists of 16 residues. In germline, CDR1 is PRHDT, CDR2 FYEKMQ (reference sequence). With 4 bases removed from V and 3 bases from J, the gap between germline ends came to 19 bases. The CDR3 loop reads CASSSTLGGAFYEQYF. The DNA for the CDR3 is TGTGCCAGCAGCTCCACTCTGGGGGGGGCGTTCTACGAGCAGTACTTC.

V gene TRBV7-6 combines with J gene TRBJ1-6, with a possible D match to TRBD1 (6 bases). The CDR3 sequence is 15 residues long. Germline V gene data show CDR1 as SGHVS and CDR2 as FNYEAQ. Trimming left V 8 bases short and J 7 bases short, with 18 bases between. CDR3: CASYSYGTNNSPLHF. CDR3 DNA sequence: TGTGCCAGCTACAGCTACGGGACAAACAATTCACCCCTCCACTTT.

This clone was detected only a few times. J is TRBJ1-4 and V is TRBV6-1; no reliable D call. CDR3 length: 16 residues. V lost 3 bases to trimming and J lost 5 bases, with 16 bases between them. Germline lookup yields CDR1 MNHNS and CDR2 SASEGT. CDR3 residues: CASSDPSSGLNEKLFF. Here the CDR3 DNA reads TGTGCCAGCAGTGATCCCTCTTCAGGACTGAATGAAAAACTGTTTTTT.

V and J are TRBV7-2 and TRBJ1-1; D may be TRBD1 (5 bases). Per germline, CDR1 SGHTA and CDR2 FQGNSA. Trimming removed 3 bases from V and 2 bases from J, with 7 bases in between. CDR3 length: 13 amino acids. The CDR3 DNA reads as TGTGCCAGCAGCTTCCAGGGTAACACTGAAGCTTTCTTT. Translated, it gives CASSFQGNTEAFF.

This rearrangement joins TRBV7-3 to TRBJ1-1; weak D call: TRBD1 (5 bases). Per germline, CDR1 SGHTA and CDR2 FQGTGA. Deletions cut 2 bases from V and 11 bases from J, with 21 bases between. The CDR3 sequence is 15 residues long. The CDR3 region has the DNA TGTGCCAGCAGCTTATTCGCAGGGCCAAGTGTCGCGGCTTTCTTT. It is translated as CASSLFAGPSVAAFF.

The V and J genes are TRBV2 and TRBJ2-7; 7 bases agree with TRBD1. The V gene end was trimmed by 7 bases and the J gene end by 3 bases; junction bases not matched to a gene: 6. From germline, CDR1 is SNHLY and CDR2 FYNNEI. The CDR3 extends over 13 amino acids. The CDR3, as DNA: TGTGCCAGCATTTCCGGGACAGTCTACGAGCAGTACTTC. Translated: CASISGTVYEQYF.

The chain links TRBV19 to TRBJ2-3, with a possible D match to TRBD1 (5 bases). V lost 2 bases to trimming and J lost 2 bases, with 11 bases between them. Per germline, CDR1 LNHDA and CDR2 SQIVND (reference sequence). CDR3 size: 15 residues. In nucleotides, the CDR3 is TGTGCCAGTAGTATATCCGACAGCTTCACAGATACGCAGTATTTT. Translation: CASSISDSFTDTQYF.

The chain links TRBV5-4 to TRBJ1-1; 8 nucleotides match TRBD1. This CDR3 has 15 residues. Germline CDR1 reads SGHNT; CDR2 reads YYREEE (reference sequence). The V gene end was trimmed by 4 bases and the J gene end by 1 base; junction bases not matched to a gene: 6. For the CDR3, the DNA is TGTGCCAGCAGCGGGACCGGGACAGGGAACACTGAAGCTTTCTTT. Translation: CASSGTGTGNTEAFF.

The CDR3 DNA reads as TGTGCCTGGAGTGGCCTGAGCGGGAGGGCCTCCGAGCAGTACTTC. It codes for CAWSGLSGRASEQYF. The V call is TRBV30, the J call TRBJ2-7; 10 bases match TRBD2. Looked up from germline, CDR1 is GTSNPN and CDR2 is SVGIG (reference sequence). Trimming at V came to 1 base and at J to 6 bases, leaving 9 bases not matched to a gene. The CDR3 spans 15 residues.

The rearrangement joins TRBV9 to TRBJ2-5; TRBD1 might be the D (7 bases). V lost 4 bases and J lost 4, with 17 bases in between. The CDR3 has 15 amino acids. Per the germline V gene, CDR1 is SGDLS and CDR2 is YYNGEE. The CDR3 nucleotides are TGTGCCAGCAGCTCAGGGGGGAACCCAGGAGAGACCCAGTACTTC. Translated, it gives CASSSGGNPGETQYF.

This chain uses TRBV5-1 with TRBJ2-7; D is perhaps TRBD1 (6 bases). Trimming removed 7 bases at V and 4 bases at J, with 24 bases between. The CDR3 sequence is 16 residues long. Germline V lookup: CDR1 SGHRS, CDR2 YFSETQ. CDR3 sequence reads: CASGGPGGMSTYEQYF. CDR3 sequence (DNA): TGCGCCAGCGGGGGCCCCGGAGGTATGTCTACGTACGAGCAGTACTTC.

The CDR3 reads CASSLMGPQNWAVGNTIYF. The CDR3 coding sequence is TGTGCCAGCAGCTTAATGGGCCCGCAGAATTGGGCAGTTGGAAACACCATATATTTT. The V and J genes are TRBV7-9 and TRBJ1-3, with D uncertain. The CDR3 covers 19 residues. The V end lost 2 bases, the J end lost 3 bases, and 23 bases lay between the germline ends. CDR1 and CDR2 from the germline V gene are SEHNR and FQNEAQ (reference sequence).

The chain carries TRBV4-2 and TRBJ1-6; perhaps TRBD1 as D (5 bases). Trimming shortened V by 3 bases and J by 7 bases, and 10 bases separated the two germline ends. Germline CDR1 reads LGHNA; CDR2 reads YNFKEQ. This CDR3 spans 14 amino acids. CDR3 sequence reads: CASSQTSGNSPLHF. CDR3 coding DNA: TGTGCCAGCAGCCAGACATCAGGGAATTCACCCCTCCACTTT.

The chain combines TRBV27 with TRBJ2-1, with a tentative D call TRBD2 (5 bases). The CDR3 totals 16 residues. Germline values: CDR1 MNHEY, CDR2 SMNVEV (reference sequence). With 7 bases removed from V and 1 base from J, the gap between germline ends came to 17 bases. The CDR3 here is CASNEEESPSYNEQFF. The CDR3 DNA follows: TGTGCCAGCAATGAGGAGGAGTCACCATCCTACAATGAGCAGTTCTTC.

This clone was picked up a small number of times. This chain connects TRBV6-5 to TRBJ2-7, with D possibly being TRBD1 (5 bases). The CDR3 extends over 13 amino acids. V was clipped by 4 bases and J by 2 bases, with 9 bases between them. The germline V gene has CDR1 MNHEY and CDR2 SVGAGI. DNA of the CDR3: TGTGCCAGCAGTTGGGGCAGGACCTACGAGCAGTACTTC. Residues: CASSWGRTYEQYF.

This chain joins TRBV11-2 and TRBJ1-1, with a weak D call TRBD1 (5 bases). Germline CDR1 and CDR2: SGHAT and FQNNGV. This CDR3 contains 14 residues. Trimming took off 5 bases at V and 3 bases at J, with 13 bases between the two ends. CDR3: CASSGGKRDTEAFF. The CDR3 DNA reads as TGTGCCAGCAGCGGGGGGAAGAGGGACACTGAAGCTTTCTTT. The whole variable domain, remainder taken from reference TRBV11-2 and TRBJ1-1, is EAGVAQSPRYKIIEKRQSVAFWCNPISGHATLYWYQQILGQGPKLLIQFQNNGVVDDSQLPKDRFSAERLKGVDSTLKIQPAKLEDSAVYLCASSGGKRDTEAFFGQGTRLTVV.